The sequence of this TCR beta chain was determined in a study of blood T cells in healthy people across ages. Primers used in a second PCR of roughly 7 to 12 cycles were a sample-barcoded 5' primer and a J-beta primer mix. MiXCR was run by TCRdb on the 5' RACE reads, yielding one entry per CDR3 protein. In the table there are about 500,000 distinct CDR3 sequences, less than 25% of which are singletons. Only a few counts were recorded for this clonotype. Germline V lookup: CDR1 DFQATT, CDR2 SNEGSKA (reference sequence). V lost 6 bases and J 5 bases, leaving 13 bases between the germline ends. This CDR3 comprises 12 residues. These data also formed part of another study, on T cells of mothers and their children.

The chain employs TRBV20-1 and TRBJ2-5; possibly TRBD1 for D (6 bases). The clonotype was recovered from a boy aged 5-17 years in good health. The sample taken for sequencing was blood. The CDR3 sequence: CSAGAWAETQYF. The CDR3 DNA is TGCAGTGCGGGGGCATGGGCGGAGACCCAGTACTTC.